This T cell receptor (beta chain) is from a study of glioma-infiltrating T cells. Study results and caveats: CDR3 overlap between tissue and blood was very small. Tissue-blood divergence was below expectation in non-neoplastic patients, above in gliomas.

As for this clonotype: Its specificity is unknown. A single base separates this from a much larger clone, so it may be a read error.

The CDR3 has 14 residues. Germline V gives CDR1 DFQATT, CDR2 SNEGSKA (reference sequence). Amplification of TCR alpha and beta CDR3 regions from RNA used iRepertoire nested multiplex PCR. Tissue mRNA or PBMC total RNA, 100-400 ng, went into one-step reverse transcription and amplification. Via MiXCR, TCRdb re-called the multiplex PCR reads, giving one row per CDR3 protein. This sample has some 160,000 distinct CDR3 sequences, with around 42% found just once. The V gene is TRBV20-1, the J gene TRBJ2-7, with 7 bases that match TRBD2. The receptor's source is a human donor with low-grade glioma or glioblastoma, undergoing nonglioma brain surgery, or in good health (not recorded which). Sequenced input: glioma tissue, nonneoplastic brain tissue, or PBMCs (not recorded which). CDR3 DNA sequence: TGCAGTGATAGAGAGGGCGGGAGTGTATACGAGCAGTACTTC. Its translation: CSDREGGSVYEQYF.